These 27 T cell receptor beta chains were all obtained from the same sample, sequenced in a study of regulatory T cells in long-lasting Graves disease. Time point specified: persistent/refractory GD, antithyroid drugs over 5 years with positive TRAb. Following extraction of RNA from PBMCs, that RNA was used to make the TCR library. CDR3 regions were amplified by Arm-PCR using iRepertoire HTBI primers to build TCR beta libraries. TCRdb independently ran MiXCR on the multiplex PCR reads; one entry per CDR3 protein. The repertoire holds almost 350,000 distinct CDR3 sequences, with 20% as singletons. The starting material was peripheral blood mononuclear cells (PBMCs), obtained when the disease was refractory, from a patient treated with antithyroid drugs. The receptors stem from a female donor with Graves disease.

This clonotype appeared a single time. This chain uses TRBV2 with TRBJ2-3; possibly TRBD1 for D (6 bases). The CDR3 is made up of 12 amino acids. Germline values: CDR1 SNHLY, CDR2 FYNNEI. V was cut by 6 bases and J by 9 bases, with 13 bases left in between. Here the CDR3 reads CASRQGAGTQYF. DNA for the CDR3: TGTGCCAGCAGACAGGGCGCAGGGACGCAGTATTTT.

This clonotype was observed many times. The chain employs TRBV27 and TRBJ1-5; D unresolved. Germline CDR1 reads MNHEY; CDR2 reads SMNVEV (reference sequence). The CDR3 runs 16 residues. V gave up 5 bases and J gave up 4 bases, with 18 bases separating them. CDR3 bases: TGTGCCAGCAGTGGCGGAAGTGGAGGGAGAAATCAGCCCCAGCATTTT. It yields the protein CASSGGSGGRNQPQHF.

This clonotype was detected ten times or more. The V and J genes are TRBV28 and TRBJ1-5; D uncertain. CDR1 and CDR2 from the germline V gene are MDHEN and SYDVKM. V was trimmed by 1 base and J by 0 bases, leaving 13 bases between them. The CDR3 loop spans 17 amino acids. In DNA form, the CDR3 reads TGTGCCAGCAGTTTATCCCTTGGACGTAATAGCAATCAGCCCCAGCATTTT. Encoded protein: CASSLSLGRNSNQPQHF.

The chain recombines TRBV5-5 with TRBJ2-2; unclear D gene. CDR1 SGHKS and CDR2 YYEKEE come from the germline V gene (reference sequence). V dropped 2 bases and J dropped 6 bases, with 5 bases sitting between them. The CDR3 consists of 12 residues. The DNA of the CDR3 is TGTGCCAGCAGCTTAATACCCGGGGAGCTGTTTTTT. This sequence encodes CASSLIPGELFF.

In its sample, this clonotype was seen a few times. The chain has TRBV6-2 or TRBV6-3 and TRBJ1-1, with TRBD1 matching over 7 bases. V lost 2 bases to trimming and J lost 4 bases; unmatched junction nucleotides: 4. Germline lookup yields CDR1 MNHEY and CDR2 SVGEGT. The CDR3 consists of 14 residues. CDR3 coding DNA: TGTGCCAGCAGTTACGACAGGGCGGTCACTGAAGCTTTCTTT. Its protein product is CASSYDRAVTEAFF.

This clonotype was seen ten or more times. The CDR3 DNA reads as TGTGCCAGCAGCCAACCTACAGGGGTAGAGACCCAGTACTTC. This gives the protein CASSQPTGVETQYF. The chain links TRBV3-1 to TRBJ2-5; 7 nucleotides align to TRBD1. The germline CDR1 and CDR2 sequences are LGHDT and YNNKEL (reference sequence). V lost 2 bases, J lost 4 bases, and 4 bases stayed unmatched. This CDR3 spans 14 amino acids.

This clonotype has a handful of counts. An end of the junction differs from the germline gene, which may be a read error. CDR3 sequence (DNA): TGTGCCAACAGCGTGACAGGGGGCGTGTACGAGCAGTACTTC. Its protein is CANSVTGGVYEQYF. The chain has TRBV7-9 and TRBJ2-7, with 10 bases aligning to TRBD1. The germline CDR1 and CDR2 sequences are SEHNR and FQNEAQ (reference sequence). The CDR3 totals 14 residues.

This sequence joins TRBV4-1 and TRBJ1-5; TRBD1 might be the D (6 bases). Germline assignment: CDR1 MGHRA and CDR2 YSYEKL. The V end was cut by 0 bases, the J end by 6 bases, with 15 bases between. There are 16 residues in the CDR3. DNA of the CDR3: TGCGCCAGCAGCCAAGATCTACAGGGTGTAGGTCAGCCCCAGCATTTT. Translating gives CASSQDLQGVGQPQHF.

This clonotype came up many times. This CDR3 reads CASSVARQGVDAYGYTF. The CDR3 DNA follows: TGTGCCAGCAGCGTAGCTAGGCAGGGGGTTGATGCCTATGGCTACACCTTC. The chain carries TRBV9 and TRBJ1-2; 7 bases map to TRBD1. V gave up 0 bases and J gave up 4 bases; unmatched junction bases: 12. CDR1 is SGDLS, CDR2 YYNGEE, per germline. CDR3 size: 17 residues. Looking up the rest from reference TRBV9 and TRBJ1-2 gives the full variable domain: DSGVTQTPKHLITATGQRVTLRCSPRSGDLSVYWYQQSLDQGLQFLIQYYNGEERAKGNILERFSAQQFPDLHSELNLSSLELGDSALYFCASSVARQGVDAYGYTFGSGTRLTVV.

The V and J genes are TRBV24-1 and TRBJ2-1, with 7 bases aligning to TRBD2. V lost 0 bases to trimming and J lost 7 bases; unmatched junction nucleotides: 14. This CDR3 comprises 18 residues. CDR1 is KGHDR and CDR2 is SFDVKD in the germline V gene. CDR3 sequence: CATSDLEASGKRRNEQFF. CDR3 in DNA: TGTGCCACCAGTGATTTGGAGGCTAGCGGAAAAAGGAGGAATGAGCAGTTCTTC.

This clonotype showed up just a few times. V usage is TRBV18 and J usage is TRBJ2-5, with TRBD2 matching over 7 bases. With 3 bases clipped from V and 2 bases from J, the junction kept 9 bases outside the gene matches. Germline assignment: CDR1 KGHSH and CDR2 LQKENI. This CDR3 contains 16 residues. The CDR3 DNA sequence: TGTGCCAGCTCACCGAGGGATCTCGGGGGGCAAGAGACCCAGTACTTC. As protein: CASSPRDLGGQETQYF.

This clonotype was counted at least ten times. The chain combines TRBV12-3 or TRBV12-4 with TRBJ2-5; TRBD2 aligns across 14 bases. The length of the CDR3 is 16 residues. V lost 2 bases and J lost 5; bases outside the gene matches: 4. CDR3 sequence: CASSLFGLAGGETQYF. The CDR3 DNA reads as TGTGCCAGCAGTTTATTCGGACTAGCGGGGGGCGAGACCCAGTACTTC.

This clonotype was detected only a few times. J is TRBJ1-5 and V is TRBV6-2 or TRBV6-3; D remains unclear. Trimming removed 4 bases from V and 7 bases from J, with 14 bases in between. CDR1 and CDR2 from the germline V gene are MNHEY and SVGEGT. The CDR3 contains 14 residues. The CDR3 DNA reads TGTGCCAGCAGTTCCCGGGCAGAGAGACAGCCCCAGCATTTT. It encodes CASSSRAERQPQHF.

The chain has TRBV20-1 and TRBJ2-5; the D gene could be TRBD1 or TRBD2 (5 bases each). The CDR3 contains 12 residues. V dropped 3 bases and J dropped 5 bases, with 10 bases sitting between them. Germline V CDR1 and CDR2: DFQATT, SNEGSKA (reference sequence). In DNA form, the CDR3 reads TGCAGTGCTAGCCGCAGGGAGGAGACCCAGTACTTC. Protein sequence: CSASRREETQYF.

Only a few counts were recorded for this clonotype. The chain has TRBV5-1 and TRBJ1-1; TRBD1 agrees at 8 bases. J was trimmed by 0 bases and V by 4 bases; bases with no gene match: 8. Per germline, CDR1 SGHRS and CDR2 YFSETQ. The CDR3 has 16 amino acids. CDR3 sequence reads: CASSVGQGTVNTEAFF. The CDR3 DNA reads as TGCGCCAGCAGCGTAGGACAGGGCACGGTGAACACTGAAGCTTTCTTT.

In its sample, this clonotype was seen many times. The chain carries TRBV12-3 or TRBV12-4 and TRBJ2-7; 12 bases fit TRBD2. With 5 bases clipped from V and 6 bases from J, the junction kept 11 bases outside the gene matches. The CDR3 loop spans 16 amino acids. CDR3 region: CASSPHLGLAGGEQYF. The CDR3, as DNA: TGTGCCAGCAGTCCCCACCTGGGACTAGCGGGTGGCGAGCAGTACTTC.

This clonotype was seen repeatedly, ten times or more. This chain's CDR3 is CASSGRRLSEKLFF. The CDR3 nucleotides are TGTGCCAGCAGCGGCAGGAGGCTGAGTGAAAAACTGTTTTTT. The rearrangement joins TRBV7-8 to TRBJ1-4; D uncertain. The CDR3 contains 14 residues. CDR1 and CDR2 from the germline V gene are SGHVS and FQNEAQ. V was cut by 5 bases and J by 7 bases, with 14 bases left in between.

V is TRBV2 and J is TRBJ1-2; TRBD1 aligns across 7 bases. Germline V CDR1 and CDR2: SNHLY, FYNNEI. The J segment lost 4 bases and the V segment lost 4 bases, leaving 9 bases of the junction unmatched. The CDR3 totals 15 residues. The CDR3 is CASSGTQGPIYGYTF. The CDR3 DNA reads as TGTGCCAGCAGTGGTACACAGGGGCCTATCTATGGCTACACCTTC.

The chain combines TRBV30 with TRBJ2-7, with D hard to call. This CDR3 spans 18 amino acids. V lost 0 bases to trimming and J lost 3 bases, with 24 bases between them. The germline V gene has CDR1 GTSNPN and CDR2 SVGIG (reference sequence). The CDR3 nucleotides read TGTGCCTGGAGTGTAGATTTGTGGCCAAGGGCCCCCGACTACGAGCAGTACTTC. This translates into CAWSVDLWPRAPDYEQYF.

About this clonotype: At one end the junction does not follow the germline gene, possibly because of a read error. V and J are TRBV27 and TRBJ1-2; D unclear. The length of the CDR3 is 14 residues. CDR1 MNHEY and CDR2 SMNVEV come from the germline V gene (reference sequence). CDR3 in amino acids: CANSFFGPAKGFTF. The CDR3 nucleotides read TGTGCCAACAGTTTTTTTGGGCCAGCAAAAGGTTTCACCTTC.

There are many counts of this clonotype. At one boundary the junction diverges from the germline segment, which might be a read error. The chain links TRBV3-1 to TRBJ1-2; a possible D gene is TRBD1 (5 bases). Germline V gene lookup returns CDR1 LGHDT and CDR2 YNNKEL (reference sequence). CDR3 size: 13 residues. In nucleotides, the CDR3 is TGCGCCAGCAGCCAAGATAGGGGCAATGGCTACACCTTC. Translation: CASSQDRGNGYTF.

Comment on this clonotype: A much larger clone lies a single base off, so this may be a read error. V is TRBV20-1 and J is TRBJ1-3; D may be TRBD1 (5 bases). Germline assignment: CDR1 DFQATT and CDR2 SNEGSKA (reference sequence). The CDR3 length is 17 residues. The CDR3 sequence: CSARDRRGRGSGNTICF. DNA of the CDR3: TGCAGTGCTAGAGATCGCCGGGGTAGGGGTAGTGGAAACACCATATGTTTT.

In its sample, this clonotype was seen a few times. CDR3: CASSLGGLAGGYGELFF. The CDR3, as DNA: TGTGCCAGCAGTTTAGGGGGACTAGCGGGAGGATACGGGGAGCTGTTTTTT. The rearrangement uses TRBV12-3 or TRBV12-4 and TRBJ2-2, with 15 positions matching TRBD2. This CDR3 is 17 amino acids long. J gave up 7 bases and V 1 base, and 4 bases lay outside the gene matches.

Many counts were recorded for this clonotype. The rearrangement joins TRBV2 to TRBJ2-5; the match to TRBD1 covers 7 bases. The CDR3 has 13 residues. Germline lookup yields CDR1 SNHLY and CDR2 FYNNEI. The J segment lost 1 base and the V segment lost 7 bases, leaving 3 bases of the junction unmatched. The CDR3: CASIRDSQETQYF. The CDR3 coding sequence is TGTGCCAGCATCCGGGACAGCCAAGAGACCCAGTACTTC. The full variable domain, completed using reference TRBV2 and TRBJ2-5, is EPEVTQTPSHQVTQMGQEVILRCVPISNHLYFYWYRQILGQKVEFLVSFYNNEISEKSEIFDDQFSVERPDGSNFTLKIRSTKLEDSAMYFCASIRDSQETQYFGPGTRLLVL.

This clonotype has at least ten counts. The DNA for the CDR3 is TGTGCCAGCAGCACCCACCAGGGGGGCGAGCAGTACTTC. Amino acids: CASSTHQGGEQYF. V and J are TRBV11-2 and TRBJ2-7; TRBD1 is a possible D gene (7 bases). The CDR3 length is 13 residues. Trimming took 5 bases from V and 6 from J, leaving 14 bases between them. Germline loops: CDR1 SGHAT, CDR2 FQNNGV.

J is TRBJ2-3 and V is TRBV7-2; 10 bases map to TRBD2. V dropped 1 base and J dropped 3; count of bases not matched to a gene: 7. Germline CDR1 and CDR2: SGHTA and FQGNSA. There are 17 residues in the CDR3. The CDR3 nucleotides are TGTGCCAGCAGCTTAGGCTCTAGCGGGGGAATTACAGATACGCAGTATTTT. Translating it yields CASSLGSSGGITDTQYF.

This clonotype appeared many times. The chain joins TRBV12-3 or TRBV12-4 to TRBJ1-1; D is undetermined. The length of the CDR3 is 11 residues. V lost 1 base and J 13 bases, leaving 10 bases between the germline ends. In nucleotides, the CDR3 is TGTGCCAGCAGTTTAGGGGGAAAGGATTTCTTT. Encoded protein: CASSLGGKDFF.